These T cell receptor beta chains were read from a single sample in a study of cytomegalovirus exposure and HLA in healthy donors. The method was immunoSEQ multiplex PCR; TCRdb's version includes in-frame clones alone and lacks a portion of them. The sample has under 200,000 clones; 84% are singletons. Material for sequencing was PBMCs. These TCRs come from a man between 25 and 39 years old in good health and CMV-seronegative. Each CDR3 is given with its conserved first and last residue. D genes are given only for firm matches. Only part of the rows carry a size: once, few, many, or a class if the clone is expanded.

19	TRBV7-6	TRBD2	once	TRBJ2-4	TGTGCCAGCAGCCTTCGACTAGCGGGAGGGCCTGAGGACAAAAACATTCAGTACTTC	CASSLRLAGGPEDKNIQYF
12	TRBV29-1	NA	few	TRBJ2-7	TGCAGCGTTGATTATGGGGCTTACGAGCAGTACTTC	CSVDYGAYEQYF
15	TRBV11-2	TRBD1	NA	TRBJ2-3	TGTGCCAGCAGCTTGGGGACAGGGGGCGTAGATACGCAGTATTTT	CASSLGTGGVDTQYF
15	TRBV15	NA	NA	TRBJ2-7	TGTGCCACCAGCAGAGGTGTTCAGGGTCCCTACGAGCAGTACTTC	CATSRGVQGPYEQYF
15	TRBV11-2	NA	NA	TRBJ1-6	TGTGCCAGCAGCTTAGATTTCCAGGGCTATTCACCCCTCCACTTT	CASSLDFQGYSPLHF
14	TRBV5-6	TRBD1	NA	TRBJ2-5	TGTGCCAGCAGCGGGAGGACAGGGGGAAAGACCCAGTACTTC	CASSGRTGGKTQYF
15	TRBV6-5	TRBD2	NA	TRBJ2-5	TGTGCCAGCACCGGACTAGCGAGAAGCCAAGAGACCCAGTACTTC	CASTGLARSQETQYF
15	TRBV7-3	TRBD2	NA	TRBJ2-3	TGTGCCAGCAGCTTAACTAGCGGGATGACAGATACGCAGTATTTT	CASSLTSGMTDTQYF
14	TRBV7-8	TRBD1	NA	TRBJ2-7	TGTGCCAGCAGCCCGGACAGGCCAAGTCTCGAGCAGTACTTC	CASSPDRPSLEQYF
15	TRBV6-6	NA	few	TRBJ2-3	TGTGCCAGCAGCCTATCTAGCGATAGCGCAGATACGCAGTATTTT	CASSLSSDSADTQYF
16	TRBV23-1	TRBD1	NA	TRBJ2-1	TGCGCCAGCAGTCAACCATCGACAGGGGGCACGAGAAAACGGTTCTTC	CASSQPSTGGTRKRFF
18	TRBV19	TRBD2	NA	TRBJ2-1	TGTGCCAGTAGTATCGGACTATGGCGGGAGGGCCTAGGAAATGAGCAGTTCTTC	CASSIGLWREGLGNEQFF
17	TRBV11-3	NA	few	TRBJ2-1	TGTGCCAGCAGCTTAGTAGGGCGGGGCCTGCGAAACAATGAGCAGTTCTTC	CASSLVGRGLRNNEQFF
15	TRBV13	TRBD1	NA	TRBJ1-1	TGTGCCAGCACCGTTGACAACAGGGGGCACACTGAAGCTTTCTTT	CASTVDNRGHTEAFF
16	TRBV6-1	TRBD2	NA	TRBJ2-1	TGTGCCAGCAGTGAAGGGTGGGGGGGTACCTACAATGAGCAGTTCTTC	CASSEGWGGTYNEQFF
13	TRBV15	TRBD2	NA	TRBJ2-3	TGTGCCACCAGCAGAGATTTGGCGGGAGTCCAGTATTTT	CATSRDLAGVQYF
17	TRBV4-2	NA	NA	TRBJ1-4	TGTGCCAGCAGCCAAGATCCCCACAGCTCCTTAACTGAAAAACTGTTTTTT	CASSQDPHSSLTEKLFF
15	TRBV5-1	TRBD2	NA	TRBJ2-1	TGCGCCAGCAGCAGGACTAGCGGAGGATACAATGAGCAGTTCTTC	CASSRTSGGYNEQFF
12	TRBV7-2	NA	NA	TRBJ2-7	TGTGCCAGCAGCACCCTAGGCCACGAGCAGTACTTC	CASSTLGHEQYF
17	TRBV28	TRBD2	once	TRBJ2-3	TGTGCCAGCAGTTTATTCGAGCGGGGTTTGGGCACAGATACGCAGTATTTT	CASSLFERGLGTDTQYF
16	TRBV27	NA	NA	TRBJ2-7	TGTGCCAGCAGCCCTTCCCGGGGGGCTCGGGCCTACGAGCAGTACTTC	CASSPSRGARAYEQYF
16	TRBV4-1	TRBD1	NA	TRBJ2-7	TGCGCCAGCAGCCAAGTCTGGGGGACAGGTTCCTACGAGCAGTACTTC	CASSQVWGTGSYEQYF
15	TRBV7-8	TRBD1	NA	TRBJ2-7	TGTGCCAGCAGCCTTGACAGGGATCGATCCTACGAGCAGTACTTC	CASSLDRDRSYEQYF
15	TRBV7-9	NA	NA	TRBJ1-1	TGTGCCAGCAGCTTAAGCCTCCGGGATGGGACTGAAGCTTTCTTT	CASSLSLRDGTEAFF
16	TRBV15	TRBD2	NA	TRBJ2-5	TGTGCCACCAGCAGAGCGACTAGCGGACTACAAGAGACCCAGTACTTC	CATSRATSGLQETQYF
12	TRBV6-6	NA	once	TRBJ1-1	TGTGCCAGCAGCATAGGGGTGGGAGAAGCTTTCTTT	CASSIGVGEAFF
15	TRBV4-1	NA	once	TRBJ2-3	TGCGCCAGCAGCCGCGAGGCTAGCGGCACAGATACGCAGTATTTT	CASSREASGTDTQYF
16	TRBV28	TRBD1	NA	TRBJ1-5	TGTGCCAGCAACCATCCGGGACAGGGGGATTTCATGCCCCAGCATTTT	CASNHPGQGDFMPQHF
13	TRBV6-6	NA	few	TRBJ1-6	TGTGCCAGCACGGCCAGGGATAATTCACCCCTCCACTTT	CASTARDNSPLHF
15	TRBV10-3	NA	NA	TRBJ1-4	TGTGCCATCAGTGAGTCGTTGCAGGGCACGGAAAAACTGTTTTTT	CAISESLQGTEKLFF
14	TRBV10-3	TRBD1	NA	TRBJ1-1	TGTGCCATCAGTGGTGAGGGGGCGAGGACTGAAGCTTTCTTT	CAISGEGARTEAFF
14	TRBV5-1	TRBD1	NA	TRBJ2-3	TGCGCCAGCAGCGGGACAGGGGGCACAGATACGCAGTATTTT	CASSGTGGTDTQYF
16	TRBV18	NA	NA	TRBJ1-2	TGTGCCAGCTCACAGGGGCAGGGCCCTTTTAACTATGGCTACACCTTC	CASSQGQGPFNYGYTF
15	TRBV5-1	TRBD1	NA	TRBJ2-2	TGCGCCAGCAGCTTAACGACAGGGGAAGCCGGGGAGCTGTTTTTT	CASSLTTGEAGELFF
13	TRBV18	NA	few	TRBJ2-5	TGTGCCAGCTCACCACAGGGGAGGGAGACCCAGTACTTC	CASSPQGRETQYF
15	TRBV5-1	NA	few	TRBJ2-7	TGCGCCAGCAGCTTGTGGGCAGGTCTTGCCTACGAGCAGTACTTC	CASSLWAGLAYEQYF
16	TRBV9	TRBD2	NA	TRBJ2-1	TGTGCCAGCAGCGTAGGGGGACTAGCGGGGAGGGGTGAGCAGTTCTTC	CASSVGGLAGRGEQFF
15	TRBV6-5	TRBD2	few	TRBJ2-7	TGTGCCAGCAGTTATGTCCAGCGGGGGACCTACGAGCAGTACTTC	CASSYVQRGTYEQYF
13	TRBV18	NA	NA	TRBJ2-3	TGTGCCAGCTCACCGCGCGGGCCAGATACGCAGTATTTT	CASSPRGPDTQYF
16	TRBV4-3	TRBD2	NA	TRBJ2-1	TGCGCCAGCAGCCAACGGCTAGCGGGAGGAGGCAATGAGCAGTTCTTC	CASSQRLAGGGNEQFF
16	TRBV5-6	TRBD1	NA	TRBJ1-3	TGTGCCAGCAGCGCTTACGACAGGGGCTCTGGAAACACCATATATTTT	CASSAYDRGSGNTIYF